This is a list of T cell receptor beta chains from one sample in a study of beta chain features in type 1 diabetes. Only in-frame clones appear in the TCRdb table, and some are missing; sequencing was by immunoSEQ multiplex PCR. The profile shows about 650,000 clones, 12% of them singletons. Sequenced: naive CD4+ T cells from blood. Receptor source: a man between 25 and 39 years old with type 1 diabetes. Both conserved end residues are part of each CDR3. The order of the fields is V gene, D gene, clone size, J gene, CDR3 DNA, CDR3 protein. D genes are given only for firm matches. Not all rows give a size; the values are once, few, many and, for expanded clones, a class.

v_call: TRBV29-1; d_call: -; clone_size: few; j_call: TRBJ2-2; cdr3_nt: TGCAGCGCACAGGGACCTAACACCGGGGAGCTGTTTTTT; cdr3_aa: CSAQGPNTGELFF
v_call: TRBV18; d_call: TRBD1; clone_size: few; j_call: TRBJ2-7; cdr3_nt: TGTGCCAGCTCGGGGACAGCCCGGTACGAGCAGTACTTC; cdr3_aa: CASSGTARYEQYF
v_call: TRBV5-1; d_call: -; clone_size: -; j_call: TRBJ2-5; cdr3_nt: TGCGCCAGCAGCTTTCAGGGGTCCCAAGAGACCCAGTACTTC; cdr3_aa: CASSFQGSQETQYF
v_call: TRBV7-2; d_call: -; clone_size: few; j_call: TRBJ2-7; cdr3_nt: TGTGCCAGCAGCTTCCTCCCGGGCTCTGCCTACGAGCAGTACTTC; cdr3_aa: CASSFLPGSAYEQYF
v_call: TRBV5-1; d_call: -; clone_size: -; j_call: TRBJ1-4; cdr3_nt: TGCGCCAGCAGCTTGTGGGACGGAGGGGAAAATGAAAAACTGTTTTTT; cdr3_aa: CASSLWDGGENEKLFF
v_call: TRBV10-3; d_call: -; clone_size: few; j_call: TRBJ1-2; cdr3_nt: TGTGCCATCAGTGAGTCTGCAGAGGCCCTGGGCTACACCTTC; cdr3_aa: CAISESAEALGYTF
v_call: TRBV7-9; d_call: TRBD1; clone_size: few; j_call: TRBJ2-7; cdr3_nt: TGTGCCAGCAGCTTATCGGGTGGGACAGGGTACGAGCAGTACTTC; cdr3_aa: CASSLSGGTGYEQYF
v_call: TRBV6-5; d_call: -; clone_size: -; j_call: TRBJ2-7; cdr3_nt: TGTGCCAGCAGTCCCCAGGGGAGCTACGAGCAGTACTTC; cdr3_aa: CASSPQGSYEQYF
v_call: TRBV5-4; d_call: TRBD2; clone_size: -; j_call: TRBJ2-1; cdr3_nt: TGTGCCAGCAGCGGTGGACTAGCGGTAAATGAGCAGTTCTTC; cdr3_aa: CASSGGLAVNEQFF
v_call: TRBV7-9; d_call: -; clone_size: few; j_call: TRBJ2-3; cdr3_nt: TGTGCCAGCAGTGTCGGGTTGGGGGCCACAGATACGCAGTATTTT; cdr3_aa: CASSVGLGATDTQYF
v_call: TRBV2; d_call: -; clone_size: few; j_call: TRBJ2-1; cdr3_nt: TGTGCCAGCAGTGAGGAACTAAAAGGGTTCTTC; cdr3_aa: CASSEELKGFF
v_call: TRBV4-3; d_call: -; clone_size: few; j_call: TRBJ1-4; cdr3_nt: TGCGCCAGCAGCCAAGTAAGGGACGGAAATGAAAAACTGTTTTTT; cdr3_aa: CASSQVRDGNEKLFF
v_call: TRBV19; d_call: -; clone_size: -; j_call: TRBJ1-2; cdr3_nt: TGTGCCAGTAGTACCCCAAGCAGTCTAAACTATGGCTACACCTTC; cdr3_aa: CASSTPSSLNYGYTF
v_call: TRBV28; d_call: -; clone_size: few; j_call: TRBJ2-5; cdr3_nt: TGTGCCAGCAGTGCGACTCTGCAGGAGACCCAGTACTTC; cdr3_aa: CASSATLQETQYF
v_call: TRBV30; d_call: -; clone_size: few; j_call: TRBJ1-2; cdr3_nt: TGTGCCGGGGCGTGGGGGGAGAACTATGGCTACACCTTC; cdr3_aa: CAGAWGENYGYTF
v_call: TRBV28; d_call: TRBD1; clone_size: -; j_call: TRBJ2-6; cdr3_nt: TGTGCCAGCGTAAGGACAGGGGCCTCTGGGGCCAACGTCCTGACTTTC; cdr3_aa: CASVRTGASGANVLTF
v_call: TRBV7-9; d_call: TRBD1; clone_size: -; j_call: TRBJ2-7; cdr3_nt: TGTGCCAGCAGCTTTATTCAGGCAGGGGGCTCCTACGAGCAGTACTTC; cdr3_aa: CASSFIQAGGSYEQYF
v_call: TRBV19; d_call: TRBD2; clone_size: few; j_call: TRBJ2-7; cdr3_nt: TGTGCCAGTAGTAAGGGACTAGGATACGAGCAGTACTTC; cdr3_aa: CASSKGLGYEQYF
v_call: TRBV15; d_call: -; clone_size: -; j_call: TRBJ1-1; cdr3_nt: TGTGCCACCAGCAGATTGGGGAGCACTGAAGCTTTCTTT; cdr3_aa: CATSRLGSTEAFF
v_call: TRBV25-1; d_call: -; clone_size: -; j_call: TRBJ1-6; cdr3_nt: TGTGCCAGCTCCCCGCGGCAGTCTTCACCCCTCCACTTT; cdr3_aa: CASSPRQSSPLHF
v_call: TRBV4-2; d_call: -; clone_size: few; j_call: TRBJ2-1; cdr3_nt: TGTGCCAGCAGCCAAGATACTCGGGCCTGGGAGCAGTTCTTC; cdr3_aa: CASSQDTRAWEQFF
v_call: TRBV7-9; d_call: -; clone_size: few; j_call: TRBJ1-5; cdr3_nt: TGTGCCAGCAGCTTTGGACAGATCAAACAGCCCCAGCATTTT; cdr3_aa: CASSFGQIKQPQHF
v_call: TRBV25-1; d_call: -; clone_size: few; j_call: TRBJ1-1; cdr3_nt: TGTGCCAGCATTGGGGCAGGGTTTGAAGCTTTCTTT; cdr3_aa: CASIGAGFEAFF
v_call: TRBV7-6; d_call: -; clone_size: few; j_call: TRBJ1-2; cdr3_nt: TGTGCCAGCAGCTTAAGGGGGGAGGGCTACACCTTC; cdr3_aa: CASSLRGEGYTF
v_call: TRBV5-4; d_call: -; clone_size: -; j_call: TRBJ2-5; cdr3_nt: TGTGCCAGCAGCTTGTACAGCCAAGAGACCCAGTACTTC; cdr3_aa: CASSLYSQETQYF
v_call: TRBV7-9; d_call: -; clone_size: -; j_call: TRBJ1-2; cdr3_nt: TGTGCCAGCAGGATGGACGGATCCTATGGCTACACCTTC; cdr3_aa: CASRMDGSYGYTF
v_call: TRBV9; d_call: -; clone_size: -; j_call: TRBJ2-7; cdr3_nt: TGTGCCAGCAGCCGTGGGGGAACTCCATCCTACGAGCAGTACTTC; cdr3_aa: CASSRGGTPSYEQYF
v_call: TRBV7-2; d_call: -; clone_size: -; j_call: TRBJ2-5; cdr3_nt: TGTGCCAGCAACGAGGGGTACCAAGAGACCCAGTACTTC; cdr3_aa: CASNEGYQETQYF
v_call: TRBV6-5; d_call: TRBD1; clone_size: -; j_call: TRBJ1-4; cdr3_nt: TGTGCCAGCAGTTATTCAACCTTCCGGGACAGGATGTTTTTT; cdr3_aa: CASSYSTFRDRMFF
v_call: TRBV11-2; d_call: TRBD1; clone_size: few; j_call: TRBJ2-1; cdr3_nt: TGTGCCAGCAGCAGGGACAGGAGCAATGAGCAGTTCTTC; cdr3_aa: CASSRDRSNEQFF
v_call: TRBV25-1; d_call: -; clone_size: -; j_call: TRBJ2-1; cdr3_nt: TGTGCCAGCAGTGGAGGGCTAGTTCCCTACAATGAGCAGTTCTTC; cdr3_aa: CASSGGLVPYNEQFF
v_call: TRBV30; d_call: -; clone_size: -; j_call: TRBJ2-7; cdr3_nt: TGTGCCTGGAGACCGGGGACCTACGAGCAGTACTTC; cdr3_aa: CAWRPGTYEQYF
v_call: TRBV7-2; d_call: -; clone_size: few; j_call: TRBJ2-2; cdr3_nt: TGTGCCAGCATGCCCTGGAGCGCCCAAACCGGGGAGCTGTTTTTT; cdr3_aa: CASMPWSAQTGELFF
v_call: TRBV4-3; d_call: TRBD1; clone_size: few; j_call: TRBJ1-2; cdr3_nt: TGCGCCAGCAGCCCCAGGACAGGGGATTATGGCTACACCTTC; cdr3_aa: CASSPRTGDYGYTF
v_call: TRBV6-6; d_call: TRBD1; clone_size: few; j_call: TRBJ1-6; cdr3_nt: TGTGCCAGCAGCCTATTGGGACAGTATAATTCACCCCTCCACTTT; cdr3_aa: CASSLLGQYNSPLHF
v_call: TRBV7-3; d_call: TRBD2; clone_size: few; j_call: TRBJ2-5; cdr3_nt: TGTGCCAGCAGCTCCCCCGGGGGGACCATCTACTTC; cdr3_aa: CASSSPGGTIYF
v_call: TRBV14; d_call: -; clone_size: -; j_call: TRBJ2-5; cdr3_nt: TGTGCCAGCAGCCAAAACCTTCAAGAGACCCAGTACTTC; cdr3_aa: CASSQNLQETQYF
v_call: TRBV19; d_call: TRBD1; clone_size: -; j_call: TRBJ2-1; cdr3_nt: TGTGCCAGTAGTATCCGGGACAGGGGTGCCAATGAGCAGTTCTTC; cdr3_aa: CASSIRDRGANEQFF
v_call: TRBV5-6; d_call: -; clone_size: few; j_call: TRBJ2-3; cdr3_nt: TGTGCCAGCAGCTTTAACATGGATACGCAGTATTTT; cdr3_aa: CASSFNMDTQYF
v_call: TRBV4-3; d_call: -; clone_size: -; j_call: TRBJ2-6; cdr3_nt: TGCGCCAGCAGCCAAGGGCCGTCTGGGGCCAACGTCCTGACTTTC; cdr3_aa: CASSQGPSGANVLTF
v_call: TRBV9; d_call: -; clone_size: few; j_call: TRBJ2-3; cdr3_nt: TGTGCCAGCAGCGTAGCAGGGACGTCTCCAGATACGCAGTATTTT; cdr3_aa: CASSVAGTSPDTQYF
v_call: TRBV5-1; d_call: TRBD2; clone_size: few; j_call: TRBJ2-3; cdr3_nt: TGCGCCAGCAGTCCTGGACTAGCGGGGGGCATAGATACGCAGTATTTT; cdr3_aa: CASSPGLAGGIDTQYF
v_call: TRBV29-1; d_call: -; clone_size: -; j_call: TRBJ1-5; cdr3_nt: TGCAGCGTTGGGGACCAGATAGGCCATCAGCCCCAGCATTTT; cdr3_aa: CSVGDQIGHQPQHF
v_call: TRBV7-6; d_call: TRBD1; clone_size: -; j_call: TRBJ1-2; cdr3_nt: TGTGCCAGCAGCTTGGGACAGGATTATGGCTACACCTTC; cdr3_aa: CASSLGQDYGYTF
v_call: TRBV10-3; d_call: TRBD1; clone_size: -; j_call: TRBJ1-4; cdr3_nt: TGTGCCATCAGCGGACAGGGGGCTAATGAAAAACTGTTTTTT; cdr3_aa: CAISGQGANEKLFF
v_call: TRBV30; d_call: -; clone_size: few; j_call: TRBJ1-3; cdr3_nt: TGTGCCTGGAGTCGGGACACCTCTGGAAACACCATATATTTT; cdr3_aa: CAWSRDTSGNTIYF
v_call: TRBV7-9; d_call: TRBD1; clone_size: -; j_call: TRBJ1-2; cdr3_nt: TGTGCCAGCAGCTTATGGGACAGCAACTATGGCTACACCTTC; cdr3_aa: CASSLWDSNYGYTF
v_call: TRBV6-5; d_call: -; clone_size: few; j_call: TRBJ1-2; cdr3_nt: TGTGCCAGCAGCCGAGGGGACCGAGTCTATGGCTACACCTTC; cdr3_aa: CASSRGDRVYGYTF
v_call: TRBV6-5; d_call: -; clone_size: few; j_call: TRBJ2-7; cdr3_nt: TGTGCCAGCAGCCGACCCCAGAGCTCCTACGAGCAGTACTTC; cdr3_aa: CASSRPQSSYEQYF